A single sample is the source of the 5 T cell receptor beta chains below, sequenced in a study of blood T cells in healthy people across ages (dated by TCRdb to the mid-2010s). The receptor library was made with 5' RACE. Sequencing was performed on an Illumina HiSeq 2500. A second roughly 6 to 11 cycle PCR used a sample-barcoded 5' primer and a J-beta primer mix. TCRdb reprocessed the public reads (quality trimming at Q25 with fastp, clone calling with MiXCR) and kept in-frame beta chains. Each CDR3 protein appears once, grouped with its most common genes and DNA. Within this sample are 630,000 or so distinct CDR3 sequences, with roughly 32% of them counted one time only. Approximately 15% of the sample belongs to the ten largest clones. The sample was blood. These receptors were taken from a woman of 80 years or more in good health. Donor details come from another sample of the same person, matched by shared clones.

This clonotype was observed many times. This sequence joins TRBV11-2 and TRBJ2-5; D is unresolved. The CDR3 runs to 14 residues. V gave up 2 bases and J gave up 9 bases, with 16 bases separating them. Germline-derived CDR1 and CDR2 are SGHAT and FQNNGV. CDR3 protein: CASSLLPEANPQYF. CDR3 sequence (DNA): TGTGCCAGCAGCTTATTGCCAGAAGCAAATCCCCAGTACTTC.

With respect to this clonotype: A much larger clone differs by one base, so this may be a read error. J is TRBJ2-7 and V is TRBV5-1, with TRBD1 matching over 8 bases. There are 15 residues in the CDR3. The V and J ends lost 3 bases and 4 bases, in that order; junction bases with no gene match: 9. Germline assignment: CDR1 SGHRS and CDR2 YFSETQ. The CDR3 sequence: CASSWEGTGVYEQYF. The CDR3 region has the DNA TGCGCCAGCAGCTGGGAAGGGACAGGAGTTTACGAGCAGTACTTC.

With respect to this clonotype: Being one base from a much bigger clone, this may be a read error. J is TRBJ1-2 and V is TRBV4-3; D might be TRBD1 (6 bases). Germline CDR1 and CDR2: LGHNA and YSLEER. Trimming stripped 4 bases from V and 6 bases from J, with 18 bases between. The CDR3 length is 15 residues. The CDR3 is CASSRVGGTTHGYTF. CDR3 nucleotides: TGCGCCAGCAGCCGCGTCGGGGGGACAACCCATGGCTACACCTTC.

This clonotype was found many times. The chain recombines TRBV5-1 with TRBJ2-7, with 12 bases aligning to TRBD2. The CDR3 covers 16 residues. Germline V lookup: CDR1 SGHRS, CDR2 YFSETQ. With V trimmed by 0 bases and J by 2 bases, 3 bases remained unmatched. The chain's CDR3 is CASSLVPSGGAYEQYF. DNA of the CDR3: TGCGCCAGCAGCTTGGTGCCTAGCGGGGGGGCCTACGAGCAGTACTTC.

This clonotype was observed a handful of times. This chain links TRBV28 with TRBJ1-1; a possible D gene is TRBD1 (5 bases). Trimming pared 2 bases from V and 10 bases from J, leaving 17 bases between. Germline V gives CDR1 MDHEN, CDR2 SYDVKM. The CDR3 covers 14 residues. The DNA for the CDR3 is TGTGCCAGCAGTTTACCCGGGACCGCCACGAGAGCTTTCTTT. Translating it yields CASSLPGTATRAFF.